This T cell receptor (beta chain) was sequenced for a study of PD-1 blockade in classical Hodgkin lymphoma. Whole-study results and caveats: The repertoire differences lack a defined cause, possibly disease activity or prior therapy. Relapsed/refractory patients reportedly had the lowest baseline TCR diversity, below newly diagnosed patients, who were below healthy donors.

The CDR3 covers 14 residues. V was pared by 2 bases and J by 5 bases, with 5 bases of the junction left unmatched. The germline V gene has CDR1 MDHEN and CDR2 SYDVKM. Time point: newly diagnosed, previously untreated cHL patient sample. After thawing, PBMCs were subjected to magnetic negative selection to isolate CD8+ T cells. On this clone itself: The antigen is undetermined.

Some clones are missing from TCRdb's copy, which holds only in-frame ones; the method was immunoSEQ multiplex PCR. The sample records approximately 3,000 clones, 80% being singletons. The sequenced sample consisted of CD8+ T cells from blood. The chain has TRBV28 and TRBJ2-7, with TRBD1 matching over 8 bases. The sequence derives from a human donor with classical Hodgkin lymphoma. The CDR3 DNA reads TGTGCCAGCAGTTTAGGGACAGGTTGGAACGAGCAGTACTTC. Residues: CASSLGTGWNEQYF. The full variable domain, in which reference TRBV28 and TRBJ2-7 provide the parts outside the CDR3, is DVKVTQSSRYLVKRTGEKVFLECVQDMDHENMFWYRQDPGLGLRLIYFSYDVKMKEKGDIPEGYSVSREKKERFSLILESASTNQTSMYLCASSLGTGWNEQYFGPGTRLTVT.